This T cell receptor beta chain derives from a study of blood T cell repertoires in COVID-19. This clone was observed a single time. Using immunoSEQ multiplex PCR, the repertoire was profiled, and TCRdb retains in-frame clones only, with some absent. The repertoire holds under 95,000 clones, with approximately 86% as singletons. Trimming removed 1 base at V and 6 bases at J, with 5 bases between. The CDR3 has 12 amino acids. Per the germline V gene, CDR1 is SEHNR and CDR2 is FQNEAQ (reference sequence). Source material: peripheral blood. J is TRBJ2-3 and V is TRBV7-9; D is unclear. The clonotype comes from a woman of 80 years or more with acute or convalescent COVID-19. CDR3 in amino acids: CASSLVQDTQYF. CDR3 DNA sequence: TGTGCCAGCAGCTTAGTACAGGATACGCAGTATTTT.